This TCR beta chain is drawn from a study of blood T cell repertoires in COVID-19. Two negative PCRs, clearance, or symptom resolution characterized the recovered Cohort 3 donors. Sequencing used immunoSEQ multiplex PCR; TCRdb keeps in-frame clones, though not all of them. The data hold 350,000 to 450,000 clones, with approximately 90% observed a single time. V shed 1 base and J shed 2 bases, with 12 bases lying between them. CDR3 length equals 15 residues. Germline-derived CDR1 and CDR2 are SEHNR and FQNEAQ (reference sequence). This receptor was identified in a man aged 25 to 45 who had recovered from COVID-19. This sequence joins TRBV7-9 and TRBJ2-7; D may be TRBD2 (5 bases). Sequenced sample: PBMCs or T cells enriched from blood (not recorded which). CDR3 nucleotide sequence: TGTGCCAGCAGCTTAGTAGAGACGGGAACCTACGAGCAGTACTTC. The encoded protein is CASSLVETGTYEQYF. The variable domain in full, with the rest retrieved from reference TRBV7-9 and TRBJ2-7, is DTGVSQNPRHKITKRGQNVTFRCDPISEHNRLYWYRQTLGQGPEFLTYFQNEAQLEKSRLLSDRFSAERPKGSFSTLEIQRTEQGDSAMYLCASSLVETGTYEQYFGPGTRLTVT.